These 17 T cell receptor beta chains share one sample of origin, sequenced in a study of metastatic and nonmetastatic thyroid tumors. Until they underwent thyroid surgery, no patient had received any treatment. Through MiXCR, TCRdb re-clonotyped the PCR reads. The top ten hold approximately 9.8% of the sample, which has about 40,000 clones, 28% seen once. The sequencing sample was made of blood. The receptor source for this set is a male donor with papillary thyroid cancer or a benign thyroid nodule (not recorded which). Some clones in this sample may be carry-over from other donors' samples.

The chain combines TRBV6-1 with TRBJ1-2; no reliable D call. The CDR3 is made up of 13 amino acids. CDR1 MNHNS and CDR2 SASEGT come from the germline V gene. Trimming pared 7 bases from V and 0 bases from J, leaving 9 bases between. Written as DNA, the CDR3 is TGTGCCAGCACCCTCGGGACTAACTATGGCTACACCTTC. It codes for CASTLGTNYGYTF.

The CDR3 DNA is TGTGCCAGCAGTTCAACCCAGGGGACCCTGGGCACTGAAGCTTTCTTT. Translation: CASSSTQGTLGTEAFF. The chain employs TRBV28 and TRBJ1-1, with D possibly TRBD1 on 6 matching bases. CDR3 size: 16 residues. The germline V and J ends were trimmed by 4 bases and 4 bases, with 19 bases remaining between them. Germline V lookup: CDR1 MDHEN, CDR2 SYDVKM.

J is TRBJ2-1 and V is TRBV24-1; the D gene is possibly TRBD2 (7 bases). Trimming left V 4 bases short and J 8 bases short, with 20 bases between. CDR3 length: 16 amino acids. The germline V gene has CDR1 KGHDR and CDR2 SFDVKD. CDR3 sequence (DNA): TGTGCCACCAGTGAAACCAGGGGAGGGAGATTGGATGAGCAGTTCTTC. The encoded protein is CATSETRGGRLDEQFF.

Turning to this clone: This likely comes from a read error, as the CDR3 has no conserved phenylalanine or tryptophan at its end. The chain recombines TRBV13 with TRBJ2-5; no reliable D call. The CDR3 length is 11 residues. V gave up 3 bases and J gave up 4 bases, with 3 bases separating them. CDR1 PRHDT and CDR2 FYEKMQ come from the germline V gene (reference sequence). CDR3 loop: CASSFRETQYC. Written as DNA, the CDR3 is TGTGCCAGCAGCTTTCGAGAGACCCAGTACTGC.

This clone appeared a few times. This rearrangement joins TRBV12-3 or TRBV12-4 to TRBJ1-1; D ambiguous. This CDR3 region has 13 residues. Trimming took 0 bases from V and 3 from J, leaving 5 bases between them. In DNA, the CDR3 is TGTGCCAGCAGTTTAGCCGATTACACTGAAGCTTTCTTT. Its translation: CASSLADYTEAFF.

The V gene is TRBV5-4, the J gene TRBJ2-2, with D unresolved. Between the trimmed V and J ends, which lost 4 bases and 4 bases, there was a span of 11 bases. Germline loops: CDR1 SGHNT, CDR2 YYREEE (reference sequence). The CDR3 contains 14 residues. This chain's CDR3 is CASSLLDATGELFF. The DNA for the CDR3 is TGTGCCAGCAGCCTCCTGGACGCCACCGGGGAGCTGTTTTTT.

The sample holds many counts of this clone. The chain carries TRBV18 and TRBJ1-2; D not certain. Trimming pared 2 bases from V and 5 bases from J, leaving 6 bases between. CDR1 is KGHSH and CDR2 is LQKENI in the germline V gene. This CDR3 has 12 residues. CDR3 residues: CASSPDRYGYTF. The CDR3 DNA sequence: TGTGCCAGCTCACCAGATAGATATGGCTACACCTTC.

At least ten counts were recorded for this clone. For the CDR3, the DNA is TGTGCCAGCAGCTTGAACAGAGACTACGAGCAGTACTTC. Its protein is CASSLNRDYEQYF. The rearrangement joins TRBV7-2 to TRBJ2-7, with D unresolved. Germline values: CDR1 SGHTA, CDR2 FQGNSA. The CDR3 is made up of 13 amino acids. V was shortened by 3 bases and J by 3 bases, with 9 bases between the two germline ends.

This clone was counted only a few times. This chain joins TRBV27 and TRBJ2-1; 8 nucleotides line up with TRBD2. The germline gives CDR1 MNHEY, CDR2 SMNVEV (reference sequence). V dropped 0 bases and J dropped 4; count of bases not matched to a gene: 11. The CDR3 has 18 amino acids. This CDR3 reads CASSLSPGAGLAYNEQFF. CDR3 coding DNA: TGTGCCAGCAGTTTATCCCCGGGTGCCGGACTAGCTTACAATGAGCAGTTCTTC.

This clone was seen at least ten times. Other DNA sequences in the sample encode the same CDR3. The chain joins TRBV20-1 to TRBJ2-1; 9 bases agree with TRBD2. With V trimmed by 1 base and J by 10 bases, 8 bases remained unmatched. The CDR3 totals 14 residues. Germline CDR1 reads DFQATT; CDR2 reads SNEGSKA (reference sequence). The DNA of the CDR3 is TGCAGTGCTAGAGGTGTAGCGGGGGCGGGGGAGCAGTTCTTC. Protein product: CSARGVAGAGEQFF.

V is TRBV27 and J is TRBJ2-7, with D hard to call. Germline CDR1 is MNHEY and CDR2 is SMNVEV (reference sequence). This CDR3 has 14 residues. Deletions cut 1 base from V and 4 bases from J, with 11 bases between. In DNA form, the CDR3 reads TGTGCCAGCAGTTTATTTGGCCGTCTTTACGAGCAGTACTTC. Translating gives CASSLFGRLYEQYF.

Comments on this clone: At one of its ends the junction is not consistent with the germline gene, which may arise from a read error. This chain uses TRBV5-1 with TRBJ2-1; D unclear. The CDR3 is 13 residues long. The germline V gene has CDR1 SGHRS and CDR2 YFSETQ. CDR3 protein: CANSFVLQSEQFF. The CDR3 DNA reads TGCGCCAACAGCTTTGTTTTACAGAGTGAGCAGTTCTTC.

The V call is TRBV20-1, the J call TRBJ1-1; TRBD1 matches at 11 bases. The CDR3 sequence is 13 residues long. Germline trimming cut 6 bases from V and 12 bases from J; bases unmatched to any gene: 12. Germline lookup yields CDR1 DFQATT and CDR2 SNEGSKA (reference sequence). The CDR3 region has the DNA TGCAGTGCCCCCGGACAGGGGGCCCACTTTACTTTCTTT. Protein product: CSAPGQGAHFTFF.

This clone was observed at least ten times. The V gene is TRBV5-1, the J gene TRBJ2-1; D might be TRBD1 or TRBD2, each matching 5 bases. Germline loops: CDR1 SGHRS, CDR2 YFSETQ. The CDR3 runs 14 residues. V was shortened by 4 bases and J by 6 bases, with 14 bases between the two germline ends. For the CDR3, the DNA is TGCGCCAGCAGCGAGGGGCCGGATGCCAATGAGCAGTTCTTC. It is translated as CASSEGPDANEQFF. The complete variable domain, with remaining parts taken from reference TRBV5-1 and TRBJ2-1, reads KAGVTQTPRYLIKTRGQQVTLSCSPISGHRSVSWYQQTPGQGLQFLFEYFSETQRNKGNFPGRFSGRQFSNSRSEMNVSTLELGDSALYLCASSEGPDANEQFFGPGTRLTVL.

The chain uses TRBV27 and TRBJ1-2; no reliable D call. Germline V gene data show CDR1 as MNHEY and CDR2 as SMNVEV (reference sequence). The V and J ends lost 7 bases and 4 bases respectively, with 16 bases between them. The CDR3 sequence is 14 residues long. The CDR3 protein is CASILGVEVYGYTF. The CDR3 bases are TGTGCCAGCATTCTCGGGGTAGAAGTCTATGGCTACACCTTC.

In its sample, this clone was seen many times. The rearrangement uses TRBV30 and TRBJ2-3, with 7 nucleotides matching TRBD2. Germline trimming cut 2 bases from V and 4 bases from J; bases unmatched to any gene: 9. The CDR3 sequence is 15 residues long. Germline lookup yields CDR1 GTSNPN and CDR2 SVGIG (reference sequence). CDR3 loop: CAWSRTRGGPDTQYF. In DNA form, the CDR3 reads TGTGCCTGGAGTAGGACTAGAGGAGGCCCAGATACGCAGTATTTT.

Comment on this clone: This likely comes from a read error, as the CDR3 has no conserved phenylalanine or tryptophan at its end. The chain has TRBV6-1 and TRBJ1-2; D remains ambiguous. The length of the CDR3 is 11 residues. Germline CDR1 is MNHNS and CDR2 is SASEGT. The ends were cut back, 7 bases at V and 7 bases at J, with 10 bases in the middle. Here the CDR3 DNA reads TGTGCCAGCACAAGTGGGATTGGCTACACCTTG. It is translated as CASTSGIGYTL.